This T cell receptor (beta chain) was identified during a study of cytomegalovirus exposure and HLA in healthy donors. General study findings and limits: According to an earlier analysis, most TCR beta V segments yielded productive rearrangements about 90% or about 30% of the time. Sequencing probably produced one cluster of sequence variants that were highly shared. DRB1 showed the most TCR associations and HLA-C the fewest in a later analysis, as rates varied by HLA locus. Later analysis suggested most CMV-associated TCR beta chains were HLA-restricted.

The PCR ran on 60 Vbeta and 13 Jbeta primers. Only in-frame clones appear in the TCRdb table, and some are missing; sequencing was by immunoSEQ multiplex PCR. The sample has 250,000 to 350,000 clones; roughly 85% are singletons. Trimming took 0 bases from V and 4 from J; bases not matched to a gene: 7. The germline V gene has CDR1 SGHDT and CDR2 YYEEEE. The CDR3 sequence is 16 residues long. To note about this clone: What it recognizes is unknown.

Sequencing used PBMCs. This rearrangement joins TRBV5-6 to TRBJ2-1; 7 positions match TRBD2. The TCR originated in a man aged 40-49 years in good health and CMV-seropositive. The CDR3 sequence is CASSLELAERYNEQFF. For the CDR3, the DNA is TGTGCCAGCAGCTTGGAGCTAGCGGAGAGATACAATGAGCAGTTCTTC.